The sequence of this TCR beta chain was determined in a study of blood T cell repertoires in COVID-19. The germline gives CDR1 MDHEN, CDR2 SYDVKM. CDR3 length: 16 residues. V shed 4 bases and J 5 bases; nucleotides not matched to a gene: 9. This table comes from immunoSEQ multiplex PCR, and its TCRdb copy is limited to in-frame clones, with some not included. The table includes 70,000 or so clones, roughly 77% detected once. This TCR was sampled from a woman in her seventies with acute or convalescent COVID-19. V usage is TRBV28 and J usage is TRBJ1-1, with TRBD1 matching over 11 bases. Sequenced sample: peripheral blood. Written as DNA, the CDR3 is TGTGCCAGCAGTTCTGGACAGGGGGCGGCGATGACTGAAGCTTTCTTT. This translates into CASSSGQGAAMTEAFF.